This entry features one T cell receptor (beta chain) sequence. A J-beta primer mix and a sample-barcoded 5' primer were used in a second PCR of roughly 6 to 11 cycles. TCRdb ran MiXCR on the 5' RACE reads and lists one entry per CDR3 protein. This table holds over 700,000 distinct CDR3 sequences, about 48% found once. This specimen belongs to a study of blood T cells in healthy people across ages. Samples each had at least 6 micrograms of total RNA extracted. The germline V gene has CDR1 MGHRA and CDR2 YSYEKL. Trimming left V 5 bases short and J 13 bases short, with 20 bases between. The CDR3 length is 14 residues.

The sequence derives from a man older than 75 in good health. Sequenced sample: blood. The gene calls are TRBV4-1 and TRBJ1-4, with a possible D match to TRBD1 (6 bases). As DNA, the CDR3 is TGCGCCAGCAGCTCTGGACAGAGGGCTTATGGACTGTTTTTT. Translating gives CASSSGQRAYGLFF.